This passage covers 25 T cell receptor beta chains from one sample sequenced in a study of T-cell memory formation after mild COVID-19. MiXCR, applied by TCRdb to the 5' RACE reads, yields one record per CDR3 protein. The sample has more than 80,000 distinct CDR3 sequences; 9.5% to 15% are singletons. The source material was PBMCs or a T cell subset sorted from them (not recorded which). These receptor sequences come from an adult woman who had mild COVID-19 (a few samples of this study predate the infection). Cell type and time point are not known.

This rearrangement joins TRBV9 to TRBJ2-2; 7 bases agree with TRBD2. Trimming took 4 bases from V and 0 from J; bases not matched to a gene: 6. The CDR3 extends over 16 amino acids. CDR1 SGDLS and CDR2 YYNGEE come from the germline V gene. The CDR3 sequence: CASSLSSGPNTGELFF. In nucleotides, the CDR3 is TGTGCCAGCAGCCTCTCTAGCGGACCGAACACCGGGGAGCTGTTTTTT.

This clonotype was detected many times. This chain connects TRBV7-8 to TRBJ2-1, with TRBD1 identical over 7 bases. Germline V gene sequence: CDR1 SGHVS, CDR2 FQNEAQ. The CDR3 is 16 amino acids. V gave up 4 bases and J gave up 4 bases; unmatched junction bases: 10. CDR3 region: CASSSRTGESYNEQFF. In DNA, the CDR3 is TGTGCCAGCAGCTCGAGGACAGGAGAATCTTACAATGAGCAGTTCTTC.

This sequence joins TRBV19 and TRBJ2-1, with 9 bases aligning to TRBD2. Germline loops: CDR1 LNHDA, CDR2 SQIVND (reference sequence). The CDR3 extends over 15 amino acids. Germline trimming cut 6 bases from V and 6 bases from J; bases unmatched to any gene: 9. CDR3 nucleotides: TGTGCCAGTAGCCTGGGACTAGCAGGGTCCAATGAGCAGTTCTTC. Translation: CASSLGLAGSNEQFF.

This clonotype was observed at least ten times. The V call is TRBV2, the J call TRBJ2-1; 8 bases are a match to TRBD1. The CDR3 has 15 residues. Germline V gene sequence: CDR1 SNHLY, CDR2 FYNNEI. The junction had 7 bases not matched to a gene; V was cut back by 6 bases and J by 3 bases. The CDR3, as DNA: TGTGCCAGCAGCTTTGGACAGGGCCTCTACAATGAGCAGTTCTTC. Amino acid sequence: CASSFGQGLYNEQFF.

The table lists this clonotype with a few counts. The chain combines TRBV3-1 with TRBJ2-5; D unresolved. This CDR3 comprises 16 residues. The V end lost 1 base, the J end lost 1 base, and 13 bases lay between the germline ends. Germline V gene sequence: CDR1 LGHDT, CDR2 YNNKEL (reference sequence). The CDR3 is CASSQGIRDSQETQYF. The CDR3 DNA follows: TGTGCCAGCAGCCAAGGCATCCGAGACTCCCAAGAGACCCAGTACTTC.

The chain links TRBV4-3 to TRBJ2-6, with D hard to call. Trimming shortened V by 0 bases and J by 2 bases, and 8 bases separated the two germline ends. The CDR3 is 16 amino acids. CDR1 and CDR2 (germline): LGHNA, YSLEER. This CDR3 is CASSQDTQTGANVLTF. Here the CDR3 DNA reads TGCGCCAGCAGCCAAGATACCCAGACTGGGGCCAACGTCCTGACTTTC.

Only a few counts were recorded for this clonotype. V and J are TRBV5-5 and TRBJ2-1; 7 positions agree with TRBD2. V gave up 4 bases and J gave up 4 bases; unmatched junction bases: 11. Germline CDR1 reads SGHKS; CDR2 reads YYEKEE (reference sequence). CDR3 length: 16 residues. In nucleotides, the CDR3 is TGTGCCAGCAGCCCCCTTTTCGAGCGGGGATACAATGAGCAGTTCTTC. Its protein product is CASSPLFERGYNEQFF. Variable domain in full (rest from reference TRBV5-5 and TRBJ2-1): DAGVTQSPTHLIKTRGQQVTLRCSPISGHKSVSWYQQVLGQGPQFIFQYYEKEERGRGNFPDRFSARQFPNYSSELNVNALLLGDSALYLCASSPLFERGYNEQFFGPGTRLTVL.

The chain recombines TRBV24-1 with TRBJ2-1; 9 bases align to TRBD2. The CDR3 runs to 16 residues. The J segment lost 3 bases and the V segment lost 7 bases, leaving 9 bases of the junction unmatched. Looked up from germline, CDR1 is KGHDR and CDR2 is SFDVKD. The CDR3 coding sequence is TGTGCCACCAGCCCCACCTCTAGCGGGAACTACAATGAGCAGTTCTTC. It yields the protein CATSPTSSGNYNEQFF.

This clonotype turned up a few times. The rearrangement uses TRBV20-1 and TRBJ2-7; D is uncertain. The CDR3 length is 13 residues. V lost 3 bases to trimming and J lost 1 base, with 10 bases between them. Germline V gives CDR1 DFQATT, CDR2 SNEGSKA (reference sequence). CDR3 loop: CSARGLRSYEQYF. As DNA, the CDR3 is TGCAGTGCTAGGGGCCTTAGGTCCTACGAGCAGTACTTC.

This clonotype was counted a few times. The chain is built from TRBV29-1 and TRBJ2-2; D unresolved. Deletions cut 6 bases from V and 3 bases from J, with 11 bases between. Germline-derived CDR1 and CDR2 are SQVTM and ANQGSEA. The CDR3 contains 13 residues. CDR3 DNA: TGCAGCGTGAGGTCCGGGCACACCGGGGAGCTGTTTTTT. Translating gives CSVRSGHTGELFF.

This chain uses TRBV2 with TRBJ1-2; tentative D call: TRBD1 (5 bases). CDR1 is SNHLY and CDR2 is FYNNEI in the germline V gene. There are 14 residues in the CDR3. The V end was cut by 3 bases, the J end by 4 bases, with 12 bases between. The CDR3 DNA reads as TGTGCCAGCAGTGATTCCAGGGCTCCCTATGGCTACACCTTC. Translation gives CASSDSRAPYGYTF.

The genes are TRBV7-3 and TRBJ2-5; no clear D. Germline CDR1 is SGHTA and CDR2 is FQGTGA. CDR3 length equals 15 residues. Trimming took 5 bases from V and 3 from J, leaving 16 bases between them. The CDR3 region has the DNA TGTGCCAGCAGCCGGCCTAGGATCGTAGAAGAGACCCAGTACTTC. Its translation is CASSRPRIVEETQYF.

The V call is TRBV7-9, the J call TRBJ2-3; no definite D call. The germline V gene has CDR1 SEHNR and CDR2 FQNEAQ (reference sequence). V lost 8 bases and J lost 6, with 12 bases in between. The CDR3 sequence is 12 residues long. As DNA, the CDR3 is TGTGCCAGCGGATCCTCGGTGGATACGCAGTATTTT. Translated, it gives CASGSSVDTQYF.

This clonotype was seen a handful of times. The chain employs TRBV7-6 and TRBJ2-7, with D possibly matching TRBD1 (5 bases). The CDR3 is made up of 15 amino acids. Germline lookup yields CDR1 SGHVS and CDR2 FNYEAQ. Trimming removed 5 bases from V and 0 bases from J, with 14 bases in between. CDR3 region: CASSLNGDSSYEQYF. The CDR3 DNA reads as TGTGCCAGCAGCCTAAACGGCGACAGCTCCTACGAGCAGTACTTC.

This chain uses TRBV4-3 with TRBJ2-7; the D is unclear. This CDR3 has 13 residues. V was shortened by 0 bases and J by 3 bases, with 6 bases between the two germline ends. Looked up from germline, CDR1 is LGHNA and CDR2 is YSLEER. Here the CDR3 DNA reads TGCGCCAGCAGCCAAGAGGTCTTCTACGAGCAGTACTTC. This sequence encodes CASSQEVFYEQYF.

The V gene is TRBV29-1, the J gene TRBJ2-1; D not certain. CDR3 length: 13 amino acids. Germline lookup yields CDR1 SQVTM and CDR2 ANQGSEA. With 6 bases removed from V and 6 bases from J, the gap between germline ends came to 15 bases. This CDR3 is CSVFAAFRNEQFF. As DNA, the CDR3 is TGCAGCGTGTTCGCGGCCTTTCGCAATGAGCAGTTCTTC.

The rearrangement joins TRBV27 to TRBJ2-3; D possibly corresponds to TRBD1 (5 bases). Germline CDR1 is MNHEY and CDR2 is SMNVEV (reference sequence). The length of the CDR3 is 15 residues. The V and J ends lost 3 bases and 2 bases respectively, with 12 bases between them. CDR3 sequence (DNA): TGTGCCAGCAGTTTTCAGGGTTCTCCCACAGATACGCAGTATTTT. Protein: CASSFQGSPTDTQYF.

V is TRBV29-1 and J is TRBJ2-1; D is perhaps TRBD1 (6 bases). CDR3 length: 11 amino acids. Germline-derived CDR1 and CDR2 are SQVTM and ANQGSEA. V lost 6 bases to trimming and J lost 5 bases, with 8 bases between them. This chain's CDR3 is CSVGQNNEQFF. In DNA form, the CDR3 reads TGCAGCGTCGGACAGAACAATGAGCAGTTCTTC.

This clonotype was recorded a few times. CDR3 residues: CASSLETDVFF. The CDR3 bases are TGTGCCAGCAGCTTGGAGACAGATGTTTTCTTT. The chain links TRBV5-6 to TRBJ1-1, with D maybe TRBD1 (5 bases). Trimming pared 0 bases from V and 13 bases from J, leaving 10 bases between. The CDR3 covers 11 residues. Germline CDR1 and CDR2: SGHDT and YYEEEE.

This clonotype was seen at least ten times. The V gene is TRBV27, the J gene TRBJ2-5; D might be TRBD2 (6 bases). V lost 3 bases to trimming and J lost 5 bases, with 16 bases between them. The CDR3 runs to 15 residues. Germline V lookup: CDR1 MNHEY, CDR2 SMNVEV (reference sequence). The CDR3 loop reads CASSLSSGGRETQYF. The CDR3 DNA is TGTGCCAGCAGTTTGAGTAGCGGAGGGAGGGAGACCCAGTACTTC.

This chain joins TRBV20-1 and TRBJ2-1, with D unclear. Germline CDR1 reads DFQATT; CDR2 reads SNEGSKA (reference sequence). The CDR3 is 13 residues long. Between the trimmed V and J ends, which lost 3 bases and 0 bases, there was a span of 6 bases. The CDR3 loop is CSASGFSYNEQFF. The CDR3 nucleotides are TGCAGTGCTAGCGGATTCTCCTACAATGAGCAGTTCTTC.

The gene calls are TRBV6-6 and TRBJ2-7; D not certain. Trimming cost V 0 bases and J 0 bases, with 9 bases left between them. The CDR3 is 15 residues long. Germline V gene data show CDR1 as MNHNY and CDR2 as SVGAGI (reference sequence). This CDR3 is CASSYSARSSYEQYF. CDR3 nucleotide sequence: TGTGCCAGCAGTTACTCGGCCAGGAGCTCCTACGAGCAGTACTTC.

This clonotype was seen more than once but under ten times. This chain connects TRBV11-3 to TRBJ2-2; 13 bases match TRBD2. From germline, CDR1 is SGHNT and CDR2 YENEEA. The CDR3 covers 17 residues. Trimming at V came to 3 bases and at J to 9 bases, leaving 10 bases not matched to a gene. The CDR3 bases are TGTGCCAGCAGCTTTGCGGGACTAGCGGGACTTTCAAGGGAGCTGTTTTTT. The encoded protein is CASSFAGLAGLSRELFF.

V usage is TRBV6-6 and J usage is TRBJ2-2; D is unclear. Germline V lookup: CDR1 MNHNY, CDR2 SVGAGI (reference sequence). The ends were cut back, 0 bases at V and 6 bases at J, with 2 bases in the middle. CDR3 length: 12 residues. CDR3 sequence reads: CASSYSPGELFF. DNA of the CDR3: TGTGCCAGCAGTTACTCGCCCGGGGAGCTGTTTTTT.

This clonotype was observed at least ten times. The junction does not match germline at one end; this may be a read error. CDR3 in amino acids: CASSLGASIYEQYF. The DNA for the CDR3 is TGTGCCAGCAGTTTGGGGGCCTCTATCTACGAGCAGTACTTC. The V and J genes are TRBV5-6 and TRBJ2-7, with a weak D call TRBD1 (6 bases). CDR3 length: 14 residues. Per the germline V gene, CDR1 is SGHDT and CDR2 is YYEEEE.